This record concerns one T cell receptor beta chain sequence. This specimen comes from a study of T cells after yellow fever vaccination. Notes on the study in general: The study noted that FACS-sorted repertoires could contain abundant clonotypes contaminating from the bulk population. A small share of clonotypes appeared in both CD4 and CD8 compartments.

The CDR3 is 14 amino acids. CDR1 is GTSNPN, CDR2 SVGIG, per germline (reference sequence). V was clipped by 7 bases and J by 5 bases, with 21 bases between them. 5'RACE template switching added a universal primer site and UMIs to TCR cDNA. TCRdb re-analysed the 5' RACE reads in MiXCR, keeping a single row per CDR3 protein. Of 100,000 or so distinct CDR3 sequences in the sample, about 8.8% were seen once. This TCR was sampled from a man younger than 35 who received the YFV17D yellow fever vaccine. The chain has TRBV30 and TRBJ2-7; TRBD1 is a possible D gene (7 bases). The input for sequencing was CD8+ T cells not binding an NS4B(214-222) dextramer, sorted from PBMCs, taken around 16 days after the first yellow fever vaccination. Here the CDR3 reads CASHAGRGAHEQYF. The CDR3 coding sequence is TGTGCCTCCCACGCAGGCAGGGGGGCCCACGAGCAGTACTTC. Supplemented by reference TRBV30 and TRBJ2-7, the full variable domain reads SQTIHQWPATLVQPVGSPLSLECTVEGTSNPNLYWYRQAAGRGLQLLFYSVGIGQISSEVPQNLSASRPQDRQFILSSKKLLLSDSGFYLCASHAGRGAHEQYFGPGTRLTVT.